This T cell receptor beta chain was identified in a study of CD8+ T cells in alopecia areata. Study-wide results and limits: Given one nonresponder, whether baseline CD8+ expansion relates to response remains uncertain.

Extracted RNA was reverse transcribed, and the resulting cDNA served as sequencing template. Sequenced by immunoSEQ multiplex PCR; TCRdb stores in-frame clones only, minus some. Of some 190,000 clones in the sample, roughly half are singletons; the top ten hold over 9.5%. Concerning this clone itself: Its antigen is as yet unknown.

The sample's treatment: oral pan-JAK inhibitor, 5-10 mg twice daily. CDR3 size: 15 residues. Per germline, CDR1 MGHRA and CDR2 YSYEKL. V was clipped by 1 base and J by 4 bases; unmatched bases: 3. The input for sequencing was CD8+ T cells sorted from blood, taken at roughly week 53, from a patient treated with tofacitinib. The clonotype was recovered from a human donor with alopecia areata. The gene calls are TRBV4-1 and TRBJ2-1; TRBD2 agrees at 8 bases. CDR3 DNA: TGCGCCAGCAGCCAAGCGGGGGGGCCATACAATGAGCAGTTCTTC. Encoded protein: CASSQAGGPYNEQFF.